This T cell receptor beta chain was recorded in a study of shared clonotypes between healthy human individuals. Notes on the study in general: Compared with clonotypes that all four donors shared, non-shared clonotypes had lower generation probabilities. The sole specimen, blood, was sampled, and tissue repertoires likely differ.

Concerning this clone: Antigen: not known.

In the source study's methods: Junction-only immunoSEQ data arrived without quality scores, meaning filtering differed. Assay used: immunoSEQ multiplex PCR; TCRdb lists only in-frame clones, some missing. D and trimming were read from the DNA, whereas the V and J calls and clone size are those reported in that table. This sample carries 2 million to 3 million clones, over 85% of them seen once, and the ten largest clones take roughly 0.36%. Germline V gene lookup returns CDR1 MNHNS and CDR2 SASEGT. CDR3 size: 10 residues. The V end was cut by 3 bases, the J end by 14 bases, with 8 bases between. This receptor was identified in a man aged 18 to 29 in good health. Some clones in this sample may be carry-over from other donors' samples. Sequencing was carried out using naive CD4+ T cells from PBMCs. Stated subset: CD45RA+ positively selected. The rearrangement uses TRBV6-1 and TRBJ2-4; a possible D gene is TRBD1 (5 bases). CDR3 protein: CASSEGPKYF. The CDR3 DNA is TGTGCCAGCAGTGAGGGGCCCAAGTACTTC.